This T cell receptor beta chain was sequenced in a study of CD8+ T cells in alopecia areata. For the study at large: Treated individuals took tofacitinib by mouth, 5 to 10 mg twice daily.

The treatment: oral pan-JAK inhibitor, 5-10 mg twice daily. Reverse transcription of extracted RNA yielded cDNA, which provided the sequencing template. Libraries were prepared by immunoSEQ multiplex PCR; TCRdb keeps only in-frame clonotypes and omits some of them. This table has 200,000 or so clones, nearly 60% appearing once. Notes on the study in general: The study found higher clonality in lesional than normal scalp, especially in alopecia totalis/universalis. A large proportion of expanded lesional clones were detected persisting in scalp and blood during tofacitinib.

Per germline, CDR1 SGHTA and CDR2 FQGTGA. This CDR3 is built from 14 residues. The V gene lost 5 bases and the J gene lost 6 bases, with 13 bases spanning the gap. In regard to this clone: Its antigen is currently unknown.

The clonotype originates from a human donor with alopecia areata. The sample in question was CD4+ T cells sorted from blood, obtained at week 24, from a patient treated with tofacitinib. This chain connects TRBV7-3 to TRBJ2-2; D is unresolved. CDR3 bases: TGTGCCAGCAGCCCGACGGTTACCCCCGGGGAGCTGTTTTTT. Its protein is CASSPTVTPGELFF.